The T cell receptor beta chain under discussion was sequenced for a study of blood T cell repertoires in COVID-19. The method was immunoSEQ multiplex PCR; TCRdb's version includes in-frame clones alone and lacks a portion of them. The repertoire holds tens of thousands of clones, 85% to 90% seen once, with 7% to 8.5% in the top ten. V gave up 0 bases and J gave up 3 bases, with 13 bases separating them. CDR1 is GTSNPN and CDR2 is SVGIG in the germline V gene (reference sequence). The CDR3 runs 15 residues. This clone was seen more than once but under ten times. The sample comprised peripheral blood. The TCR was taken from a human donor in a cohort sampled during active COVID-19. V usage is TRBV30 and J usage is TRBJ2-3; TRBD2 is a possible D gene (6 bases). This CDR3 reads CAWSVLGGRTDTQYF. The CDR3, as DNA: TGTGCCTGGAGTGTCTTGGGGGGACGAACAGATACGCAGTATTTT.